The 29 T cell receptor beta chains below come from one sample, sequenced in a study of cytomegalovirus exposure and HLA in healthy donors. Primers for the PCR totalled 60 Vbeta and 13 Jbeta. Data came from immunoSEQ multiplex PCR; TCRdb stores just in-frame clones and leaves some out. This table lists roughly 84,000 clones. The sequencing input was PBMCs. Receptor source: a man aged 45-65 years in good health and CMV-seronegative.

The CDR3, as DNA: TGCGCCAGCAGCACTTCAGGGGGCGTCACTGAAGCTTTCTTT. It is translated as CASSTSGGVTEAFF. J is TRBJ1-1 and V is TRBV5-1; 8 bases are shared with TRBD1. J lost 4 bases, V lost 4 bases, and 6 bases had no gene match. Germline CDR1 and CDR2: SGHRS and YFSETQ. The CDR3 is 14 residues long.

J is TRBJ1-1 and V is TRBV4-1; D is unresolved. This CDR3 contains 14 residues. V lost 0 bases to trimming and J lost 1 base, with 6 bases between them. The germline CDR1 and CDR2 sequences are MGHRA and YSYEKL. Written as DNA, the CDR3 is TGCGCCAGCAGCCAAGAGTCCAGGAACACTGAAGCTTTCTTT. It translates to CASSQESRNTEAFF.

The chain carries TRBV10-3 and TRBJ2-2; unclear D gene. V shed 10 bases and J shed 7 bases, with 19 bases lying between them. The germline V gene has CDR1 ENHRY and CDR2 SYGVKD. The CDR3 consists of 14 residues. DNA for the CDR3: TGTGCCACCAGCCATGTTTCAGTTGGCGGGGAGCTGTTTTTT. It translates to CATSHVSVGGELFF.

The chain employs TRBV25-1 and TRBJ2-1; TRBD2 agrees at 8 bases. Trimming removed 1 base from V and 4 bases from J; junction bases left unmatched: 3. The CDR3 is 15 amino acids. CDR1 and CDR2 (germline): MGHDK, SYGVNS. The CDR3 DNA reads as TGTGCCAGCAGTGAATTGGCTAGCGGGTACAATGAGCAGTTCTTC. It yields the protein CASSELASGYNEQFF.

V usage is TRBV6-5 and J usage is TRBJ2-7; weak D call: TRBD1 (6 bases). This CDR3 spans 13 amino acids. In germline, CDR1 is MNHEY, CDR2 SVGAGI. Trimming stripped 11 bases from V and 5 bases from J, with 19 bases between. The CDR3 reads CARTNTGFHEQYF. The CDR3 DNA reads TGTGCCCGCACTAATACAGGGTTCCACGAGCAGTACTTC.

CDR3 sequence: CASSPGDRGEETQYF. CDR3 DNA sequence: TGCGCCAGCAGCCCCGGGGACAGGGGAGAGGAGACCCAGTACTTC. This sequence joins TRBV5-1 and TRBJ2-5; 10 bases map to TRBD1. V lost 4 bases and J lost 5; bases outside the gene matches: 8. The CDR3 is 15 residues long. The germline V gene has CDR1 SGHRS and CDR2 YFSETQ.

The chain links TRBV30 to TRBJ2-7; 10 nucleotides line up with TRBD1. CDR1 and CDR2 (germline): GTSNPN, SVGIG (reference sequence). The CDR3 sequence is 13 residues long. Trimming removed 2 bases from V and 5 bases from J; junction bases left unmatched: 3. CDR3 in amino acids: CAWSLGQGNEQYF. The CDR3 nucleotides read TGTGCCTGGAGTTTGGGACAGGGGAACGAGCAGTACTTC. The full variable domain, its missing parts supplied by reference TRBV30 and TRBJ2-7, is SQTIHQWPATLVQPVGSPLSLECTVEGTSNPNLYWYRQAAGRGLQLLFYSVGIGQISSEVPQNLSASRPQDRQFILSSKKLLLSDSGFYLCAWSLGQGNEQYFGPGTRLTVT.

This chain links TRBV4-2 with TRBJ2-5; TRBD2 matches at 10 bases. The germline V gene encodes CDR1 LGHNA and CDR2 YNFKEQ. V gave up 8 bases and J gave up 5 bases; unmatched junction bases: 14. CDR3 length equals 16 residues. As DNA, the CDR3 is TGTGCCAGCGCCCAAAGCGGGGGGGCCGGGAGTGAGACCCAGTACTTC. Translation gives CASAQSGGAGSETQYF.

This chain links TRBV5-1 with TRBJ2-7; TRBD1 agrees at 7 bases. V lost 4 bases, J lost 5 bases, and 6 bases stayed unmatched. This CDR3 has 13 amino acids. The germline CDR1 and CDR2 sequences are SGHRS and YFSETQ. In DNA form, the CDR3 reads TGCGCCAGCAGCGGCCAGGACAGGCACGAGCAGTACTTC. As protein: CASSGQDRHEQYF. The entire variable domain, with the rest obtained from reference TRBV5-1 and TRBJ2-7, is as follows: KAGVTQTPRYLIKTRGQQVTLSCSPISGHRSVSWYQQTPGQGLQFLFEYFSETQRNKGNFPGRFSGRQFSNSRSEMNVSTLELGDSALYLCASSGQDRHEQYFGPGTRLTVT.

The V gene is TRBV6-5, the J gene TRBJ2-5, with 8 bases matching TRBD1. The DNA end is more similar to TRBJ2-7, so the J call may be wrong. CDR1 MNHEY and CDR2 SVGAGI come from the germline V gene. The CDR3 is 14 amino acids. The DNA for the CDR3 is TGTGCCAGCAGTTACGGGACAGGATTCTACGAGCAGTACTTC. Translation: CASSYGTGFYEQYF.

V is TRBV9 and J is TRBJ1-4; no clear D. The CDR3 contains 16 residues. V lost 3 bases to trimming and J lost 0 bases, with 12 bases between them. Per the germline V gene, CDR1 is SGDLS and CDR2 is YYNGEE. CDR3 sequence (DNA): TGTGCCAGCAGCGCAGTCCCGTATGCAACTAATGAAAAACTGTTTTTT. This sequence encodes CASSAVPYATNEKLFF.

This chain joins TRBV5-6 and TRBJ2-7; D unclear. The CDR3 runs to 12 residues. Germline CDR1 and CDR2: SGHDT and YYEEEE. Trimming left V 2 bases short and J 6 bases short, with 9 bases between. Here the CDR3 reads CASSFSVAEQYF. CDR3 DNA sequence: TGTGCCAGCAGCTTTTCAGTGGCCGAGCAGTACTTC.

This chain links TRBV5-1 with TRBJ1-4; TRBD1 matches 9 bases. The CDR3 runs 16 residues. CDR1 is SGHRS, CDR2 YFSETQ, per germline. V trimming: 4 bases; J trimming: 3 bases; junction bases outside the gene matches: 7. CDR3 residues: CASSPGRTGANEKLFF. Written as DNA, the CDR3 is TGCGCCAGCAGCCCGGGGAGGACAGGGGCTAATGAAAAACTGTTTTTT.

The rearrangement joins TRBV19 to TRBJ1-1; 7 bases map to TRBD1. V trimming: 7 bases; J trimming: 3 bases; junction bases outside the gene matches: 8. This CDR3 region has 14 residues. CDR1 and CDR2 from the germline V gene are LNHDA and SQIVND (reference sequence). The CDR3, as DNA: TGTGCCAGTACGTGGACAGGCGGGGACACTGAAGCTTTCTTT. Protein product: CASTWTGGDTEAFF. Using reference TRBV19 and TRBJ1-1 for the parts outside the CDR3, the full variable domain is DGGITQSPKYLFRKEGQNVTLSCEQNLNHDAMYWYRQDPGQGLRLIYYSQIVNDFQKGDIAEGYSVSREKKESFPLTVTSAQKNPTAFYLCASTWTGGDTEAFFGQGTRLTVV.

The chain couples TRBV7-3 to TRBJ2-2; a possible D gene is TRBD1 (5 bases). Looked up from germline, CDR1 is SGHTA and CDR2 is FQGTGA. V was trimmed by 2 bases and J by 0 bases, leaving 16 bases between them. This CDR3 has 18 amino acids. DNA for the CDR3: TGTGCCAGCAGCTTATTTGGCCCAGGGTTCACGAACACCGGGGAGCTGTTTTTT. This gives the protein CASSLFGPGFTNTGELFF.

The rearrangement links TRBV9 to TRBJ2-5; no clear D. V shed 0 bases and J shed 1 base, with 10 bases lying between them. CDR1 and CDR2 from the germline V gene are SGDLS and YYNGEE. CDR3 length equals 15 residues. Here the CDR3 DNA reads TGTGCCAGCAGCGTAGGGTTCGTCGGCCAAGAGACCCAGTACTTC. Translated: CASSVGFVGQETQYF.

The V call is TRBV9, the J call TRBJ2-7; D unclear. The V and J ends lost 0 bases and 0 bases respectively, with 10 bases between them. The CDR3 runs 15 residues. The germline V gene encodes CDR1 SGDLS and CDR2 YYNGEE. The CDR3 bases are TGTGCCAGCAGCGTAGTGGCAGGCTTCTCCTACGAGCAGTACTTC. It is translated as CASSVVAGFSYEQYF.

The V gene is TRBV7-9, the J gene TRBJ1-2; 7 bases are shared with TRBD1. Unmatched junction bases numbered 8, after V lost 1 base and J lost 0 bases. Looked up from germline, CDR1 is SEHNR and CDR2 is FQNEAQ (reference sequence). The CDR3 is 17 amino acids. CDR3 nucleotides: TGTGCCAGCAGCTTAGGGCTAATGGGACAGACTAACTATGGCTACACCTTC. Protein: CASSLGLMGQTNYGYTF.

The V gene is TRBV28, the J gene TRBJ1-6; TRBD1 aligns across 10 bases. The CDR3 spans 18 residues. Germline lookup yields CDR1 MDHEN and CDR2 SYDVKM. The junction had 12 bases not matched to a gene; V was cut back by 4 bases and J by 6 bases. The CDR3 is CASSSSGTGVISNSPLHF. The CDR3 DNA is TGTGCCAGCAGTTCTTCCGGGACAGGGGTAATTTCTAATTCACCCCTCCACTTT.

V is TRBV28 and J is TRBJ2-7; 9 bases fit TRBD2. J gave up 2 bases and V 10 bases, and 9 bases lay outside the gene matches. Germline CDR1 reads MDHEN; CDR2 reads SYDVKM. CDR3 length: 14 amino acids. The CDR3 DNA follows: TGTGCCACCTCGACTAGCGGCCTCGCCTACGAGCAGTACTTC. Translation: CATSTSGLAYEQYF.

V is TRBV4-3 and J is TRBJ2-1; 8 nucleotides agree with TRBD2. The CDR3 extends over 15 amino acids. V trimming: 0 bases; J trimming: 8 bases; junction bases outside the gene matches: 6. Germline CDR1 is LGHNA and CDR2 is YSLEER. Here the CDR3 reads CASSQEARGAHEQFF. CDR3 nucleotide sequence: TGCGCCAGCAGCCAAGAGGCGCGGGGGGCCCATGAGCAGTTCTTC.

The genes are TRBV4-3 and TRBJ2-1; 14 nucleotides align to TRBD2. The CDR3 sequence is 15 residues long. V lost 3 bases to trimming and J lost 7 bases; unmatched junction nucleotides: 2. The germline V gene has CDR1 LGHNA and CDR2 YSLEER. The CDR3 DNA sequence: TGCGCCAGCAGCCACGGACTAGCGGGGGGTAATGAGCAGTTCTTC. The encoded protein is CASSHGLAGGNEQFF.

V is TRBV7-2 and J is TRBJ2-5; 7 bases match TRBD1. CDR3 length: 15 amino acids. The germline gives CDR1 SGHTA, CDR2 FQGNSA. The junction had 13 bases not matched to a gene; V was cut back by 2 bases and J by 10 bases. The CDR3 spells CASSLTGDRTRGQYF. In DNA, the CDR3 is TGTGCCAGCAGCTTAACAGGGGATAGGACGAGAGGCCAGTACTTC. The whole variable domain, filled in from reference TRBV7-2 and TRBJ2-5, reads GAGVSQSPSNKVTEKGKDVELRCDPISGHTALYWYRQSLGQGLEFLIYFQGNSAPDKSGLPSDRFSAERTGGSVSTLTIQRTQQEDSAVYLCASSLTGDRTRGQYFGPGTRLLVL.

This rearrangement joins TRBV6-4 to TRBJ1-1, with 8 bases fitting TRBD1. Germline V lookup: CDR1 MRHNA, CDR2 SNTAGT. The CDR3 extends over 18 amino acids. The J segment lost 4 bases and the V segment lost 5 bases, leaving 18 bases of the junction unmatched. CDR3 DNA: TGTGCCAGCAGTCCAGGGGGCAGGGCTGATATCTTGAGCACTGAAGCTTTCTTT. Protein sequence: CASSPGGRADILSTEAFF.

The CDR3 DNA sequence: TGTGCCAGCAGGAGGACAGGGGGAAACACCGGGGAGCTGTTTTTT. This gives the protein CASRRTGGNTGELFF. The chain links TRBV13 to TRBJ2-2; 10 nucleotides agree with TRBD1. V was clipped by 6 bases and J by 2 bases; unmatched bases: 3. Germline V gene lookup returns CDR1 PRHDT and CDR2 FYEKMQ (reference sequence). This CDR3 has 15 residues.

The rearrangement joins TRBV11-2 to TRBJ2-7, with 9 bases lining up with TRBD1. The CDR3 is 15 residues long. J gave up 0 bases and V 6 bases, and 6 bases lay outside the gene matches. The germline CDR1 and CDR2 sequences are SGHAT and FQNNGV. CDR3 region: CASRLNRGPSYEQYF. As DNA, the CDR3 is TGTGCCAGCAGACTGAACAGGGGGCCCTCCTACGAGCAGTACTTC. Variable domain in full (rest from reference TRBV11-2 and TRBJ2-7): EAGVAQSPRYKIIEKRQSVAFWCNPISGHATLYWYQQILGQGPKLLIQFQNNGVVDDSQLPKDRFSAERLKGVDSTLKIQPAKLEDSAVYLCASRLNRGPSYEQYFGPGTRLTVT.

The gene calls are TRBV19 and TRBJ1-1; TRBD1 aligns across 9 bases. Trimming removed 4 bases from V and 4 bases from J; junction bases left unmatched: 1. Germline CDR1 and CDR2: LNHDA and SQIVND (reference sequence). The CDR3 has 13 amino acids. CDR3 coding DNA: TGTGCCAGTAGTAGGGACAGGGTCACTGAAGCTTTCTTT. Translated, it gives CASSRDRVTEAFF.

V is TRBV6-6 and J is TRBJ1-5, with TRBD1 matching 12 bases. The CDR3 length is 16 residues. J gave up 6 bases and V 0 bases, and 3 bases lay outside the gene matches. CDR1 is MNHNY, CDR2 SVGAGI, per germline (reference sequence). Here the CDR3 reads CASSYSGTGGFQPQHF. CDR3 DNA sequence: TGTGCCAGCAGTTACTCCGGGACAGGGGGCTTTCAGCCCCAGCATTTT.

The chain is built from TRBV7-2 and TRBJ1-6; 7 positions agree with TRBD1. Germline trimming cut 4 bases from V and 6 bases from J; bases unmatched to any gene: 6. CDR1 SGHTA and CDR2 FQGNSA come from the germline V gene. This CDR3 region has 15 residues. This CDR3 reads CASSSTGTINSPLHF. CDR3 sequence (DNA): TGTGCCAGCAGCTCGACAGGGACCATTAATTCACCCCTCCACTTT.